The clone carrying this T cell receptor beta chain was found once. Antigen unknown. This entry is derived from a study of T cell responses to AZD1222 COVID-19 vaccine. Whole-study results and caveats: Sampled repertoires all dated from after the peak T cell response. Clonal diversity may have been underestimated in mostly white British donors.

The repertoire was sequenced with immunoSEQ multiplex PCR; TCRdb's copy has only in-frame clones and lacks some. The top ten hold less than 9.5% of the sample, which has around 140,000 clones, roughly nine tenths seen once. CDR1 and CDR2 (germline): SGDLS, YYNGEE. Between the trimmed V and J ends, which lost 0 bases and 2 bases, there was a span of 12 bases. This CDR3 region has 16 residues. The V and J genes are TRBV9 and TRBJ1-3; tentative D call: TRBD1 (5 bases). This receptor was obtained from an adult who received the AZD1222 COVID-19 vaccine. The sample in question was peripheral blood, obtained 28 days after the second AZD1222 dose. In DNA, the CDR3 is TGTGCCAGCAGCGTAGGTCTGGGGGTAGCTGGAAACACCATATATTTT. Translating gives CASSVGLGVAGNTIYF.